Below, 7 T cell receptor beta chains from the same sample are listed, as sequenced in a study of PD-1 blockade in classical Hodgkin lymphoma. As for time point: newly diagnosed, previously untreated cHL patient sample. The investigators isolated CD8+ T cells from thawed PBMCs using magnetic negative selection. Assay used: immunoSEQ multiplex PCR; TCRdb lists only in-frame clones, some missing. This sample has some 15,000 clones, with around 90% found just once. Sequenced: CD8+ T cells from blood. The receptor source for this set is a human donor with classical Hodgkin lymphoma.

The chain is built from TRBV15 and TRBJ2-7, with D possibly matching TRBD1 (6 bases). The CDR3 contains 16 residues. CDR1 and CDR2 (germline): LNHNV, YYDKDF (reference sequence). With 5 bases removed from V and 3 bases from J, the gap between germline ends came to 20 bases. The CDR3 loop reads CATSGGRDPAFYEQYF. In DNA, the CDR3 is TGTGCCACCAGCGGGGGCCGGGACCCTGCTTTCTACGAGCAGTACTTC.

The V call is TRBV4-1, the J call TRBJ1-1; 7 bases are shared with TRBD1. CDR1 and CDR2 from the germline V gene are MGHRA and YSYEKL. The V and J ends lost 5 bases and 5 bases, in that order; junction bases with no gene match: 11. CDR3 length: 15 residues. The CDR3: CASSGQQGMATEAFF. DNA for the CDR3: TGCGCCAGCAGCGGACAACAGGGGATGGCGACTGAAGCTTTCTTT.

This clone was found a few times. The J gene is TRBJ1-2, the V gene TRBV7-9; D call uncertain. V was shortened by 1 base and J by 7 bases, with 4 bases between the two germline ends. Germline assignment: CDR1 SEHNR and CDR2 FQNEAQ (reference sequence). The CDR3 has 11 amino acids. The DNA of the CDR3 is TGTGCCAGCAGCTTAGGGTCTGGCTACACCTTC. This codes for CASSLGSGYTF.

This clone was seen just once. This rearrangement joins TRBV11-2 to TRBJ2-7; perhaps TRBD2 as D (5 bases). This CDR3 region has 13 residues. Trimming shortened V by 11 bases and J by 3 bases, and 17 bases separated the two germline ends. Looked up from germline, CDR1 is SGHAT and CDR2 is FQNNGV. This chain's CDR3 is CAREGYRLYEQYV. The CDR3 bases are TGTGCCCGCGAGGGTTACAGACTCTACGAGCAGTACGTC.

A single count supports this clone. The chain recombines TRBV7-2 with TRBJ2-7, with TRBD1 matching 8 bases. CDR3 length: 14 amino acids. Unmatched junction bases numbered 4, after V lost 1 base and J lost 5 bases. CDR1 is SGHTA and CDR2 is FQGNSA in the germline V gene. The CDR3 region is CASSLGTGKNEQYV. In nucleotides, the CDR3 is TGTGCCAGCAGCTTAGGGACAGGGAAGAACGAGCAGTACGTC.

The chain combines TRBV27 with TRBJ1-1; tentative D call: TRBD1 (5 bases). The length of the CDR3 is 11 residues. Trimming cost V 7 bases and J 4 bases, with 7 bases left between them. Germline-derived CDR1 and CDR2 are MNHEY and SMNVEV (reference sequence). The CDR3 loop reads CASMGGTEAFF. CDR3 nucleotides: TGTGCCAGCATGGGGGGCACTGAAGCTTTCTTT.

This clone has just one count. The rearrangement uses TRBV28 and TRBJ1-1; TRBD1 agrees at 9 bases. This CDR3 contains 15 residues. Germline V lookup: CDR1 MDHEN, CDR2 SYDVKM. The V and J ends lost 5 bases and 4 bases, in that order; junction bases with no gene match: 8. This chain's CDR3 is CASSPTGGRGTEAFF. The CDR3 DNA sequence: TGTGCCAGCAGTCCTACAGGGGGCAGGGGCACTGAAGCTTTCTTT.